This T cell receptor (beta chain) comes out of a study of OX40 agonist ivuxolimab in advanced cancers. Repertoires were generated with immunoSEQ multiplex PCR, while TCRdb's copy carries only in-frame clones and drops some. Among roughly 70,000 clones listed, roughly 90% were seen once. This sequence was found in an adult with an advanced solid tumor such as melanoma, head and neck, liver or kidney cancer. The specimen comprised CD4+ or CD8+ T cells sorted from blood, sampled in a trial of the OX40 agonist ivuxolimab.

In DNA, the CDR3 is TGTGCCAGCAGCTGGGGACGGCTCACCGGGGAGCTGTTTTTT. Amino acids: CASSWGRLTGELFF. The chain carries TRBV5-6 and TRBJ2-2, with D possibly being TRBD1 or TRBD2 (5 bases each). The CDR3 is made up of 14 amino acids. CDR1 SGHDT and CDR2 YYEEEE come from the germline V gene. V gave up 3 bases and J gave up 4 bases, with 10 bases separating them.